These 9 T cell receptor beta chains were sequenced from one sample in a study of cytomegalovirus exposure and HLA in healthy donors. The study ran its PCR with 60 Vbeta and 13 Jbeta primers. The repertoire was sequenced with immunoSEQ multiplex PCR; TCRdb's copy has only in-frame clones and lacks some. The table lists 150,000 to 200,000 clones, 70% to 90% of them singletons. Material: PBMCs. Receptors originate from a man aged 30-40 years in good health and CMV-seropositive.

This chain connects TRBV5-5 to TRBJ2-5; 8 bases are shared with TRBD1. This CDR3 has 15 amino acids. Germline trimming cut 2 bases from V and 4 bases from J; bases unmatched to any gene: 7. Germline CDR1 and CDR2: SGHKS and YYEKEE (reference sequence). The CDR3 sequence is CASSFSAGGLETQYF. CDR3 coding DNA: TGTGCCAGCAGCTTTTCAGCAGGGGGCCTAGAGACCCAGTACTTC.

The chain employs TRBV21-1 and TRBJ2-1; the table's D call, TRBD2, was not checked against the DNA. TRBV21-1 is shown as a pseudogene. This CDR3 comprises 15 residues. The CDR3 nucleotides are TGTGCCAGCAGCCGACTAGCGGGAGAGGATTGTGAGCAGTTCTTC. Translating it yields CASSRLAGEDCEQFF.

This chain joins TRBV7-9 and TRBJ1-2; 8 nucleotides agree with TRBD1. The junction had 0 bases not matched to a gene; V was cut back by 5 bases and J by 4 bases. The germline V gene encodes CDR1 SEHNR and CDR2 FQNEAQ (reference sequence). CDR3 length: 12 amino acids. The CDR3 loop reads CASSTGGYGYTF. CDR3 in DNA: TGTGCCAGCAGCACAGGGGGCTATGGCTACACCTTC.

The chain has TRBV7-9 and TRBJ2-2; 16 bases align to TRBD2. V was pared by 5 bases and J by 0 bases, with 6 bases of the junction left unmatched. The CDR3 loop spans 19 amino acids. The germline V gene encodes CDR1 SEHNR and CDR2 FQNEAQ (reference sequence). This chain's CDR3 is CASSPQGLAGGTNTGELFF. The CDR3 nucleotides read TGTGCCAGCAGCCCCCAGGGACTAGCGGGAGGGACGAACACCGGGGAGCTGTTTTTT.

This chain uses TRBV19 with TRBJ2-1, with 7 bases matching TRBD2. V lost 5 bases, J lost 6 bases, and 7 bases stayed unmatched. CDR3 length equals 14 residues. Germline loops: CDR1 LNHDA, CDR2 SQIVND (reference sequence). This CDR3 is CASSPAGESNEQFF. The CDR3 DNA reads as TGTGCCAGTAGTCCGGCGGGAGAAAGCAATGAGCAGTTCTTC.

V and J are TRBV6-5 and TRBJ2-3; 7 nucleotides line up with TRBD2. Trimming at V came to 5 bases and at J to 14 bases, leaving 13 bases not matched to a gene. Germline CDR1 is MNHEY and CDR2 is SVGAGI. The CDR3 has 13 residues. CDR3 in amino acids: CASSPLPGTNRYF. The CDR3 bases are TGTGCCAGCAGTCCCCTCCCCGGGACTAATCGGTATTTT.

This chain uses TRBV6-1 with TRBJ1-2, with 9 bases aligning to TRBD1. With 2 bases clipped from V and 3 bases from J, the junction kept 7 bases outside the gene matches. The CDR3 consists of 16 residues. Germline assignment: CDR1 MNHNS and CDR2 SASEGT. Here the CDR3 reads CASSEHPGQGDYGYTF. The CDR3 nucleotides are TGTGCCAGCAGTGAACACCCGGGACAGGGTGACTATGGCTACACCTTC.

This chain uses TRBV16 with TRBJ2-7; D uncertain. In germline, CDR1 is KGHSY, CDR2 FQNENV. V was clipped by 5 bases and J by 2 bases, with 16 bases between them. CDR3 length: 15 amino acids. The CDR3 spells CASSKAETPAYEQYF. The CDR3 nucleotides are TGTGCCAGCAGCAAGGCGGAGACGCCTGCCTACGAGCAGTACTTC.

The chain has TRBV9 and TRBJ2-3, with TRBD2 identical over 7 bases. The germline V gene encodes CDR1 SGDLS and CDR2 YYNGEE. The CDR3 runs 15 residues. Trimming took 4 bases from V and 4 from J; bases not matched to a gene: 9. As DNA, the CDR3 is TGTGCCAGCAGCCGCGCGGGAGTGGGGGCAGATACGCAGTATTTT. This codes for CASSRAGVGADTQYF.